These 29 T cell receptor beta chains came from one sample sequenced in a study of blood T cell repertoires in COVID-19. The data were produced by immunoSEQ multiplex PCR, yet TCRdb's version contains in-frame clones alone and is incomplete. The table includes about 300,000 clones, 89% detected once. Source material: peripheral blood. Every receptor here comes from a man between 18 and 29 years old who had recovered from COVID-19.

This chain joins TRBV11-2 and TRBJ1-2; 11 bases are shared with TRBD1. CDR1 and CDR2 from the germline V gene are SGHAT and FQNNGV. CDR3 size: 15 residues. The V gene end was trimmed by 1 base and the J gene end by 4 bases; junction bases not matched to a gene: 2. The CDR3 protein is CASSLGDRGGYGYTF. The CDR3 coding sequence is TGTGCCAGCAGCTTAGGGGACAGGGGGGGCTATGGCTACACCTTC.

V gene TRBV7-2 combines with J gene TRBJ1-2; maybe TRBD1 (5 bases). Deletions cut 8 bases from V and 9 bases from J, with 16 bases between. This CDR3 region has 12 residues. Germline V gene lookup returns CDR1 SGHTA and CDR2 FQGNSA. CDR3 in amino acids: CASAASGLRYTF. The CDR3 region has the DNA TGTGCCAGCGCGGCCTCAGGGTTGCGCTACACCTTC.

The chain couples TRBV6-1 to TRBJ1-2; possible D gene TRBD1, 6 bases. Trimming removed 1 base from V and 4 bases from J, with 7 bases in between. Germline lookup yields CDR1 MNHNS and CDR2 SASEGT. The CDR3 sequence is 13 residues long. As DNA, the CDR3 is TGTGCCAGCAGTGAAGACAGGGCCTATGGCTACACCTTC. Translation: CASSEDRAYGYTF.

The rearrangement joins TRBV19 to TRBJ1-2, with 8 bases that match TRBD1. Trimming cost V 6 bases and J 4 bases; bases outside gene matches: 4. This CDR3 spans 13 amino acids. Germline CDR1 and CDR2: LNHDA and SQIVND (reference sequence). The CDR3 region is CASSMDRAYGYTF. The CDR3 nucleotides are TGTGCCAGTAGCATGGACAGGGCCTATGGCTACACCTTC.

This chain connects TRBV5-8 to TRBJ1-1; TRBD1 might be the D (5 bases). Germline V gene lookup returns CDR1 SGHTS and CDR2 YDEGEE. V lost 0 bases and J 2 bases, leaving 8 bases between the germline ends. This CDR3 region has 14 residues. The CDR3 DNA reads TGTGCCAGCAGCTTGGGGGGGGAAAACACTGAAGCTTTCTTT. Translation: CASSLGGENTEAFF.

V is TRBV29-1 and J is TRBJ2-2; a weak D match, TRBD1 (6 bases). Per the germline V gene, CDR1 is SQVTM and CDR2 is ANQGSEA. CDR3 length equals 17 residues. V gave up 5 bases and J gave up 0 bases, with 19 bases separating them. CDR3 residues: CSVRPASDRTNTGELFF. In DNA form, the CDR3 reads TGCAGCGTTCGCCCGGCCTCGGACAGAACGAACACCGGGGAGCTGTTTTTT.

The CDR3 loop reads CASSENTGLAGTDTQYF. The CDR3, as DNA: TGTGCCAGCAGTGAGAATACGGGACTAGCGGGCACAGATACGCAGTATTTT. The V and J genes are TRBV25-1 and TRBJ2-3, with TRBD2 identical over 11 bases. The CDR3 covers 17 residues. Germline V gene data show CDR1 as MGHDK and CDR2 as SYGVNS. Trimming at V came to 3 bases and at J to 1 base, leaving 6 bases not matched to a gene.

The chain is built from TRBV5-1 and TRBJ1-5, with D possibly TRBD1 on 6 matching bases. This CDR3 contains 15 residues. CDR1 is SGHRS and CDR2 is YFSETQ in the germline V gene. The germline V and J ends were trimmed by 0 bases and 3 bases, with 10 bases remaining between them. CDR3 loop: CASSLGTAFNQPQHF. The CDR3 nucleotides are TGCGCCAGCAGCTTGGGGACAGCTTTCAATCAGCCCCAGCATTTT.

The chain links TRBV3-1 (or the pseudogene TRBV3-2) to TRBJ1-2, with D uncertain. Looked up from germline, CDR1 is LGHDT and CDR2 is YNNKEL (reference sequence). The CDR3 spans 15 residues. The V end was cut by 1 base, the J end by 8 bases, with 17 bases between. The CDR3 DNA follows: TGTGCCAGCAGCCAAGGTTATTACGGTGCTAAAGGCTACACCTTC. It is translated as CASSQGYYGAKGYTF.

V is TRBV5-1 and J is TRBJ2-2, with D possibly TRBD2 on 6 matching bases. V was shortened by 0 bases and J by 2 bases, with 11 bases between the two germline ends. The V gene's germline CDR1 is SGHRS and CDR2 YFSETQ. The CDR3 is 16 residues long. The CDR3 DNA reads as TGCGCCAGCAGCTTGGACCGGGACTTAAACACCGGGGAGCTGTTTTTT. It yields the protein CASSLDRDLNTGELFF.

The chain is built from TRBV7-3 and TRBJ2-6; tentative D call: TRBD1 (5 bases). The CDR3 sequence is 13 residues long. V was shortened by 2 bases and J by 12 bases, with 11 bases between the two germline ends. Germline CDR1 reads SGHTA; CDR2 reads FQGTGA. CDR3 in amino acids: CASSLDSEGVLTF. CDR3 nucleotides: TGTGCCAGCAGCTTAGACAGTGAAGGCGTCCTGACTTTC. Combining the CDR3 with reference TRBV7-3 and TRBJ2-6 gives the whole variable domain GAGVSQTPSNKVTEKGKYVELRCDPISGHTALYWYRQSLGQGPEFLIYFQGTGAADDSGLPNDRFFAVRPEGSVSTLKIQRTERGDSAVYLCASSLDSEGVLTFGAGSRLTVL.

The chain carries TRBV5-1 and TRBJ1-1; the D gene is possibly TRBD1 (6 bases). Germline CDR1 is SGHRS and CDR2 is YFSETQ. This CDR3 comprises 14 residues. Trimming pared 3 bases from V and 5 bases from J, leaving 14 bases between. The CDR3 nucleotides are TGCGCCAGCAGCTCACAGGGTCGCGGAACTGAAGCTTTCTTT. This sequence encodes CASSSQGRGTEAFF.

The chain employs TRBV4-1 and TRBJ2-7; 14 bases align to TRBD2. Per the germline V gene, CDR1 is MGHRA and CDR2 is YSYEKL. Unmatched junction bases numbered 8, after V lost 1 base and J lost 3 bases. The CDR3 covers 18 residues. Written as DNA, the CDR3 is TGCGCCAGCAGCCAAGCTTTAGGACTAGCGGGAGGAGGCTACGAGCAGTACTTC. This translates into CASSQALGLAGGGYEQYF.

The chain couples TRBV12-3 or TRBV12-4 to TRBJ2-7; TRBD1 is a possible D gene (5 bases). Trimming pared 5 bases from V and 4 bases from J, leaving 9 bases between. This CDR3 has 12 residues. The CDR3 DNA sequence: TGTGCCAGCAGTGACAGAAAGTACGAGCAGTACTTC. It translates to CASSDRKYEQYF.

The chain combines TRBV2 with TRBJ1-1; 9 bases are a match to TRBD1. Trimming cost V 8 bases and J 4 bases; bases outside gene matches: 5. Germline V gene lookup returns CDR1 SNHLY and CDR2 FYNNEI. The CDR3 sequence is 13 residues long. The CDR3: CASQNRGLTEAFF. CDR3 in DNA: TGTGCCAGCCAAAACAGGGGGCTCACTGAAGCTTTCTTT.

V usage is TRBV3-1 (or the pseudogene TRBV3-2) and J usage is TRBJ2-3; TRBD2 agrees at 9 bases. V lost 4 bases and J lost 0; bases outside the gene matches: 5. The germline V gene has CDR1 LGHDT and CDR2 YNNKEL (reference sequence). The CDR3 is 16 residues long. In DNA, the CDR3 is TGTGCCAGCAGCCCGTACCTAGCGGGGAGCACAGATACGCAGTATTTT. Amino acids: CASSPYLAGSTDTQYF.

The rearrangement uses TRBV15 and TRBJ1-1; the D gene is possibly TRBD1 (5 bases). This CDR3 comprises 13 residues. Germline CDR1 LNHNV, CDR2 YYDKDF (reference sequence). V was shortened by 1 base and J by 6 bases, with 9 bases between the two germline ends. CDR3 nucleotide sequence: TGTGCCACCAGCAGAGTACAGGCCCCTGAAGCTTTCTTT. Translation gives CATSRVQAPEAFF.

The V call is TRBV18, the J call TRBJ2-5; 8 bases are shared with TRBD2. Germline CDR1 is KGHSH and CDR2 is LQKENI. Losses at the gene ends were 3 bases for V and 9 bases for J; bases not matched to a gene: 21. This CDR3 contains 18 residues. The DNA of the CDR3 is TGTGCCAGCTCACCGTTTGCGGGACACGGAACAACCGGGGGGGCCCAGTACTTC. Its translation is CASSPFAGHGTTGGAQYF. The complete variable domain, with remaining parts taken from reference TRBV18 and TRBJ2-5, reads NAGVMQNPRHLVRRRGQEARLRCSPMKGHSHVYWYRQLPEEGLKFMVYLQKENIIDESGMPKERFSAEFPKEGPSILRIQQVVRGDSAAYFCASSPFAGHGTTGGAQYFGPGTRLLVL.

V and J are TRBV30 and TRBJ2-1; the match to TRBD2 covers 12 bases. Germline CDR1 and CDR2: GTSNPN and SVGIG (reference sequence). Trimming at V came to 3 bases and at J to 7 bases, leaving 7 bases not matched to a gene. The CDR3 is 15 amino acids. CDR3 sequence: CAWRETSGSTNEQFF. As DNA, the CDR3 is TGTGCCTGGAGGGAGACTAGCGGGAGTACGAATGAGCAGTTCTTC.

The V call is TRBV20-1, the J call TRBJ2-7; tentatively, D is TRBD1 (5 bases). The length of the CDR3 is 13 residues. Germline V gene data show CDR1 as DFQATT and CDR2 as SNEGSKA (reference sequence). V lost 3 bases, J lost 2 bases, and 11 bases lay in between. This chain's CDR3 is CSASTGLTYEQYF. The DNA of the CDR3 is TGCAGTGCTAGTACAGGTCTCACCTACGAGCAGTACTTC.

The table lists this clone with a count of one. The sample has other DNA sequences that encode this CDR3 too. The chain is built from TRBV4-2 and TRBJ2-5; D unresolved. V was pared by 0 bases and J by 5 bases, with 7 bases between. CDR1 and CDR2 from the germline V gene are LGHNA and YNFKEQ. CDR3 length: 13 amino acids. The CDR3 protein is CASSQDPRETQYF. CDR3 DNA: TGTGCCAGCAGCCAAGACCCCCGGGAGACCCAGTACTTC.

This chain connects TRBV6-5 to TRBJ2-1; possible D gene TRBD1, 6 bases. The CDR3 spans 15 residues. Between the trimmed V and J ends, which lost 7 bases and 5 bases, there was a span of 18 bases. Germline V gene lookup returns CDR1 MNHEY and CDR2 SVGAGI. CDR3 in amino acids: CASTSLGQPNNEQFF. CDR3 DNA sequence: TGTGCCAGCACCTCCCTTGGACAGCCGAACAATGAGCAGTTCTTC.

This chain links TRBV19 with TRBJ1-2; 9 bases match TRBD1. The length of the CDR3 is 17 residues. Germline lookup yields CDR1 LNHDA and CDR2 SQIVND (reference sequence). V gave up 7 bases and J gave up 0 bases; unmatched junction bases: 12. CDR3: CASTWGTGKGANYGYTF. The CDR3 bases are TGTGCCAGTACTTGGGGGACAGGGAAGGGGGCTAACTATGGCTACACCTTC.

The CDR3 loop reads CATSRETGVGSYNEQFF. CDR3 DNA: TGTGCCACCAGCAGAGAGACAGGGGTAGGCTCCTACAATGAGCAGTTCTTC. The rearrangement uses TRBV15 and TRBJ2-1, with 8 bases matching TRBD1. This CDR3 has 17 amino acids. Germline V gives CDR1 LNHNV, CDR2 YYDKDF (reference sequence). V lost 0 bases and J lost 0; bases outside the gene matches: 4.

The gene calls are TRBV9 and TRBJ1-1, with no clear D. Trimming took 3 bases from V and 7 from J, leaving 19 bases between them. CDR3 size: 15 residues. Germline V lookup: CDR1 SGDLS, CDR2 YYNGEE. The chain's CDR3 is CASSDGEGLAIEAFF. In nucleotides, the CDR3 is TGTGCCAGCAGCGATGGTGAAGGGCTAGCTATTGAAGCTTTCTTT.

The chain is built from TRBV4-1 and TRBJ2-1; D is ambiguous. The CDR3 consists of 13 residues. Germline assignment: CDR1 MGHRA and CDR2 YSYEKL. Deletions cut 6 bases from V and 0 bases from J, with 6 bases between. Here the CDR3 reads CASRQSSYNEQFF. In nucleotides, the CDR3 is TGCGCCAGCAGACAGAGCTCCTACAATGAGCAGTTCTTC.

This chain links TRBV9 with TRBJ2-5; TRBD2 matches 10 bases. This CDR3 is 16 amino acids long. Germline CDR1 and CDR2: SGDLS and YYNGEE. V shed 0 bases and J 2 bases; nucleotides not matched to a gene: 4. The CDR3 loop reads CASSVAPSGGQETQYF. CDR3 DNA sequence: TGTGCCAGCAGCGTAGCCCCTAGCGGGGGTCAAGAGACCCAGTACTTC. Supplemented by reference TRBV9 and TRBJ2-5, the full variable domain reads DSGVTQTPKHLITATGQRVTLRCSPRSGDLSVYWYQQSLDQGLQFLIQYYNGEERAKGNILERFSAQQFPDLHSELNLSSLELGDSALYFCASSVAPSGGQETQYFGPGTRLLVL.

On this clone itself: Sequence at one end of the junction differs from germline and may be a read error. V gene TRBV7-7 combines with J gene TRBJ2-2, with 8 bases fitting TRBD2. This CDR3 contains 16 residues. The germline CDR1 and CDR2 sequences are SSHAT and FNYEAQ (reference sequence). CDR3 in DNA: TGTGCTAGCAGCTTCACCTTGCGGGGGGCTGCCGGGGAGCTGTTTTTT. Protein product: CASSFTLRGAAGELFF. The whole variable domain, filled in from reference TRBV7-7 and TRBJ2-2, reads GAGVSQSPRYKVTKRGQDVTLRCDPISSHATLYWYQQALGQGPEFLTYFNYEAQPDKSGLPSDRFSAERPEGSISTLTIQRTEQRDSAMYRCASSFTLRGAAGELFFGEGSRLTVL.

This chain links TRBV9 with TRBJ2-2, with 7 bases fitting TRBD2. The length of the CDR3 is 17 residues. Germline V gene sequence: CDR1 SGDLS, CDR2 YYNGEE. V trimming: 3 bases; J trimming: 3 bases; junction bases outside the gene matches: 11. The CDR3 sequence: CASSGPETSRDTGELFF. CDR3 DNA: TGTGCCAGCAGCGGACCAGAGACTAGCCGGGACACCGGGGAGCTGTTTTTT.